The sequence of this T cell receptor beta chain was determined in a study of stem cell transplantation in POMP-related autoinflammatory disease. Study-level background: Defective thymoproteasomes were hypothesized to impair CD8+ T-cell positive selection.

The assay was immunoSEQ multiplex PCR, and TCRdb's table has in-frame clones only and misses some. The profile shows about 32,000 clones, 80% to 90% of them singletons. The CDR3 contains 13 residues. CDR1 and CDR2 from the germline V gene are LNHDA and SQIVND (reference sequence). Trimming pared 6 bases from V and 0 bases from J, leaving 6 bases between. The starting material was CD4+ T cells from PBMCs, obtained before stem cell transplantation. The chain combines TRBV19 with TRBJ1-5; D call uncertain. This receptor was taken from a human donor with POMP-related autoinflammation and immune dysregulation (PRAID). CDR3 loop: CASRLYSNQPQHF. CDR3 nucleotides: TGTGCCAGTAGGCTTTATAGCAATCAGCCCCAGCATTTT.